This T cell receptor (beta chain) originates from a study of PD-1 blockade in classical Hodgkin lymphoma. Clones were sequenced by immunoSEQ multiplex PCR, and TCRdb holds only the in-frame ones, with some missing. The data show approximately 65,000 clones, with approximately 88% seen just once and 12% held by the top ten. All patients relapsed after autologous stem cell transplantation, and brentuximab vedotin exposure varied. This CDR3 has 14 amino acids. Between the trimmed V and J ends, which lost 0 bases and 5 bases, there was a span of 10 bases. Germline loops: CDR1 SGHTA, CDR2 FQGNSA. Worth noting for this clone: This sample includes further DNA sequences coding for the same CDR3.

The sample here was peripheral blood mononuclear cells (PBMCs), taken at baseline. The receptor comes from a human donor with classical Hodgkin lymphoma. The chain couples TRBV7-2 to TRBJ2-5, with D possibly being TRBD2 (5 bases). CDR3 protein: CASSLARGSETQYF. The CDR3 nucleotides are TGTGCCAGCAGCTTAGCCCGGGGAAGCGAGACCCAGTACTTC. Filled out from reference TRBV7-2 and TRBJ2-5, the complete variable domain reads GAGVSQSPSNKVTEKGKDVELRCDPISGHTALYWYRQSLGQGLEFLIYFQGNSAPDKSGLPSDRFSAERTGGSVSTLTIQRTQQEDSAVYLCASSLARGSETQYFGPGTRLLVL.